Sequencing of this TCR beta chain was carried out in a study of blood T cells in healthy people across ages. PCR was performed a second time for about 7 to 12 cycles using a sample-barcoded 5' primer and a J-beta primer mix. TCRdb re-analysed the 5' RACE reads in MiXCR, keeping a single row per CDR3 protein. The repertoire holds about 1.1 million distinct CDR3 sequences, with 30% to 40% as singletons. V was cut by 5 bases and J by 6 bases, with 12 bases left in between. CDR3 length equals 12 residues. Germline V gene lookup returns CDR1 DFQATT and CDR2 SNEGSKA (reference sequence). The clonotype was recovered from a man between 18 and 29 years old in good health. The source material was blood. V gene TRBV20-1 combines with J gene TRBJ2-3; D not certain. The CDR3 nucleotides are TGCAGTGCTGACACAGCCTTTGATACGCAGTATTTT. Protein sequence: CSADTAFDTQYF.